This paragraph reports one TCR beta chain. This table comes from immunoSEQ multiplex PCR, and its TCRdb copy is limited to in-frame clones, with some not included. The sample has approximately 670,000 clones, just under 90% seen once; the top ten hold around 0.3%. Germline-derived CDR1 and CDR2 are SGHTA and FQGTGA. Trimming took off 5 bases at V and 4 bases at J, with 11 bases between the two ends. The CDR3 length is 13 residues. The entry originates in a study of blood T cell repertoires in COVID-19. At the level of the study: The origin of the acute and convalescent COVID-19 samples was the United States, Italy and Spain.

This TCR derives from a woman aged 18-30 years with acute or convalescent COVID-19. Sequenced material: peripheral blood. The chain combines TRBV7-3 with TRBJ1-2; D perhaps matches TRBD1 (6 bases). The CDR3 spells CASSGGRVYGYTF. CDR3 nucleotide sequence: TGTGCCAGCAGCGGGGGCAGGGTCTATGGCTACACCTTC. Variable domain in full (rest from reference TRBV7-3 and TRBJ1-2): GAGVSQTPSNKVTEKGKYVELRCDPISGHTALYWYRQSLGQGPEFLIYFQGTGAADDSGLPNDRFFAVRPEGSVSTLKIQRTERGDSAVYLCASSGGRVYGYTFGSGTRLTVV.